Shown below are 18 T cell receptor beta chains from a single sample sequenced in a study of blood T cell repertoires in COVID-19. Some clones are missing from TCRdb's copy, which holds only in-frame ones; the method was immunoSEQ multiplex PCR. Seen here are roughly 280,000 clones, less than 90% observed once, and the top ten hold over 4.5%. Sequenced input: peripheral blood. These receptor sequences come from a man between 60 and 75 years old who had recovered from COVID-19.

This clone was picked up a small number of times. V and J are TRBV6-5 and TRBJ1-5; D is ambiguous. This CDR3 comprises 16 residues. From germline, CDR1 is MNHEY and CDR2 SVGAGI. V shed 4 bases and J shed 0 bases, with 13 bases lying between them. The DNA of the CDR3 is TGTGCCAGCAGTTTGACCGCGGCGGGTAGCAATCAGCCCCAGCATTTT. Its translation is CASSLTAAGSNQPQHF.

The chain links TRBV2 to TRBJ2-3, with D maybe TRBD2 (7 bases). Trimming stripped 3 bases from V and 4 bases from J, with 14 bases between. The CDR3 totals 15 residues. Germline-derived CDR1 and CDR2 are SNHLY and FYNNEI. CDR3 amino acids: CASSDRGGAADTQYF. CDR3 bases: TGTGCCAGCAGTGATAGAGGGGGGGCGGCAGATACGCAGTATTTT. Full variable domain (remainder filled in from reference TRBV2 and TRBJ2-3): EPEVTQTPSHQVTQMGQEVILRCVPISNHLYFYWYRQILGQKVEFLVSFYNNEISEKSEIFDDQFSVERPDGSNFTLKIRSTKLEDSAMYFCASSDRGGAADTQYFGPGTRLTVL.

This chain links TRBV6-5 with TRBJ2-5; 8 bases map to TRBD2. V gave up 6 bases and J gave up 4 bases; unmatched junction bases: 10. Germline V CDR1 and CDR2: MNHEY, SVGAGI. The CDR3 consists of 15 residues. The CDR3 protein is CASSGGGKLSETQYF. The CDR3 region has the DNA TGTGCCAGCAGCGGGGGGGGTAAGCTGTCAGAGACCCAGTACTTC.

The chain joins TRBV19 to TRBJ2-1, with D maybe TRBD2 (6 bases). Per germline, CDR1 LNHDA and CDR2 SQIVND (reference sequence). V shed 4 bases and J shed 9 bases, with 16 bases lying between them. The CDR3 has 14 amino acids. The CDR3 sequence: CASSTRESSPEQFF. The CDR3 DNA reads TGTGCCAGTAGTACGCGGGAATCGAGCCCTGAGCAGTTCTTC.

The chain recombines TRBV2 with TRBJ1-1; D gene uncertain. V was clipped by 3 bases and J by 1 base, with 6 bases between them. The CDR3 covers 13 residues. The germline CDR1 and CDR2 sequences are SNHLY and FYNNEI. The DNA of the CDR3 is TGTGCCAGCAGTGATTACAGGAACACTGAAGCTTTCTTT. Encoded protein: CASSDYRNTEAFF.

The genes are TRBV6-5 and TRBJ2-7; D might be TRBD2 (5 bases). The CDR3 length is 10 residues. V was trimmed by 8 bases and J by 3 bases, leaving 5 bases between them. In germline, CDR1 is MNHEY, CDR2 SVGAGI. CDR3 sequence (DNA): TGTGCCAGCCGGGACTACGAGCAGTACTTC. This gives the protein CASRDYEQYF.

The V and J genes are TRBV11-2 and TRBJ2-1; 10 nucleotides agree with TRBD2. Unmatched junction bases numbered 8, after V lost 5 bases and J lost 4 bases. In germline, CDR1 is SGHAT, CDR2 FQNNGV. CDR3 size: 16 residues. The CDR3 DNA sequence: TGTGCCAGCAGCGCGGGAGCGGGAGGGCTATACAATGAGCAGTTCTTC. This translates into CASSAGAGGLYNEQFF.

The CDR3, as DNA: TGCGCCAGCAGCTTGGGGGCGGGCCGGGAGCAGTACTTC. This encodes CASSLGAGREQYF. The chain uses TRBV5-1 and TRBJ2-7, with D perhaps TRBD2 (5 bases). The CDR3 is made up of 13 amino acids. Germline V gives CDR1 SGHRS, CDR2 YFSETQ. V lost 0 bases and J lost 7, with 11 bases in between. The full variable domain, its missing parts supplied by reference TRBV5-1 and TRBJ2-7, is KAGVTQTPRYLIKTRGQQVTLSCSPISGHRSVSWYQQTPGQGLQFLFEYFSETQRNKGNFPGRFSGRQFSNSRSEMNVSTLELGDSALYLCASSLGAGREQYFGPGTRLTVT.

Here the CDR3 DNA reads TGTGCCAGCAGACCCGGTGGGGGACAGCCTCGTGGAGGCTACACCTTC. It specifies CASRPGGGQPRGGYTF. This chain links TRBV7-2 with TRBJ1-2; 7 positions agree with TRBD1. The trim removed 6 bases at V and 8 bases at J, leaving 18 bases unmatched. The CDR3 has 16 amino acids. CDR1 and CDR2 from the germline V gene are SGHTA and FQGNSA.

In this sample, this clone turned up a few times. The CDR3 is CASSLARGQNNSPLHF. The CDR3 DNA reads TGTGCCAGCAGCTTAGCGCGGGGACAGAATAATTCACCCCTCCACTTT. The chain combines TRBV7-9 with TRBJ1-6; 7 positions match TRBD1. Trimming took 0 bases from V and 5 from J; bases not matched to a gene: 4. From germline, CDR1 is SEHNR and CDR2 FQNEAQ (reference sequence). CDR3 length equals 16 residues.

The rearrangement links TRBV12-3 or TRBV12-4 to TRBJ2-1; the D gene is possibly TRBD2 (6 bases). Trimming cost V 5 bases and J 8 bases, with 13 bases left between them. This CDR3 region has 13 residues. The CDR3 here is CASSPQGGYEQFF. In DNA form, the CDR3 reads TGTGCCAGCAGTCCCCAGGGAGGTTATGAGCAGTTCTTC.

The chain couples TRBV6-5 to TRBJ2-5; no clear D gene. The CDR3 loop spans 14 amino acids. Germline V CDR1 and CDR2: MNHEY, SVGAGI. V was trimmed by 0 bases and J by 4 bases, leaving 9 bases between them. CDR3 DNA: TGTGCCAGCAGTTACTCCACTAAGATAGAGACCCAGTACTTC. It specifies CASSYSTKIETQYF.

The J gene is TRBJ2-7, the V gene TRBV30; D is possibly TRBD2 (5 bases). CDR3 length equals 14 residues. Trimming pared 2 bases from V and 0 bases from J, leaving 11 bases between. The germline CDR1 and CDR2 sequences are GTSNPN and SVGIG (reference sequence). CDR3 sequence reads: CAWSMRVSSYEQYF. Written as DNA, the CDR3 is TGTGCCTGGAGTATGCGGGTTAGCTCCTACGAGCAGTACTTC.

The V gene is TRBV7-4, the J gene TRBJ2-3; no clear D. CDR3 length equals 11 residues. The V and J ends lost 10 bases and 1 base respectively, with 6 bases between them. Germline CDR1 and CDR2: SGHVT and SQSDAQ. Written as DNA, the CDR3 is TGTGCCAACCCAGGCACAGATACGCAGTATTTT. It translates to CANPGTDTQYF.

The chain combines TRBV5-5 with TRBJ1-3; D gene ambiguous. This CDR3 is 14 amino acids long. Germline V gene lookup returns CDR1 SGHKS and CDR2 YYEKEE (reference sequence). Trimming removed 5 bases from V and 1 base from J, with 10 bases in between. In DNA, the CDR3 is TGTGCCAGCAGTCCCGGAGGGTCTGGAAACACCATATATTTT. Translating it yields CASSPGGSGNTIYF.

The chain joins TRBV28 to TRBJ1-1, with D possibly TRBD1 on 6 matching bases. Per germline, CDR1 MDHEN and CDR2 SYDVKM. CDR3 length equals 12 residues. With 6 bases removed from V and 7 bases from J, the gap between germline ends came to 12 bases. As DNA, the CDR3 is TGTGCCAGCAGCTACGGACAGATTGAAGCTTTCTTT. Translation gives CASSYGQIEAFF.

This chain uses TRBV28 with TRBJ2-1; the D gene is possibly TRBD1 (6 bases). CDR3 length: 13 amino acids. Germline V gene lookup returns CDR1 MDHEN and CDR2 SYDVKM. Trimming shortened V by 6 bases and J by 10 bases, and 16 bases separated the two germline ends. The CDR3 here is CASRAEVGQEQFF. CDR3 nucleotides: TGTGCCAGCAGGGCCGAAGTGGGACAAGAGCAGTTCTTC. Combining the CDR3 with reference TRBV28 and TRBJ2-1 gives the whole variable domain DVKVTQSSRYLVKRTGEKVFLECVQDMDHENMFWYRQDPGLGLRLIYFSYDVKMKEKGDIPEGYSVSREKKERFSLILESASTNQTSMYLCASRAEVGQEQFFGPGTRLTVL.

The chain uses TRBV4-1 and TRBJ1-1, with D possibly matching TRBD1 (5 bases). This CDR3 is 13 amino acids long. V dropped 4 bases and J dropped 8 bases, with 14 bases sitting between them. CDR1 is MGHRA, CDR2 YSYEKL, per germline. CDR3 bases: TGCGCCAGCAGCCCGCATCCCAGGGAAGAAGCTTTCTTT. As protein: CASSPHPREEAFF.